These T cell receptor beta chains were read from a single sample in a study of molecular identifiers for immune sequencing clone quantification. Using its own MiXCR run on the PCR reads, TCRdb lists one record per CDR3 protein. Among 550,000 to 750,000 distinct CDR3 sequences listed, just under 20% were seen once. The sample comprised naive CD8+ T cells from blood, with Jurkat cell RNA spiked in. These receptors all stem from a human donor in good health. Some libraries in this study had Jurkat cell RNA spiked in. CDR3s include the opening cysteine and the closing phenylalanine or tryptophan. The D gene is left open where the match is weak. Some rows have no size entry. The others give once, few or many, or a class for an expanded clone.

J gene	clone size	D gene	V gene	CDR3 length	CDR3 protein	CDR3 DNA
TRBJ2-3	many	TRBD1	TRBV29-1	13	CSVELGQGGTQYF	TGCAGCGTTGAACTGGGACAGGGGGGTACGCAGTATTTT
TRBJ2-3	many	TRBD1	TRBV5-1	15	CASSLGTGRTDTQYF	TGTGCCAGCAGTTTAGGGACAGGCCGCACAGATACGCAGTATTTT
TRBJ1-1	many	NA	TRBV14	13	CASSHPMNTEAFF	TGTGCCAGCAGCCACCCAATGAACACTGAAGCTTTCTTT
TRBJ2-7	many	TRBD1	TRBV20-1	15	CSARTSGTATYEQYF	TGCAGTGCTAGAACCTCCGGGACAGCTACCTACGAGCAGTACTTC
TRBJ1-3	many	TRBD1	TRBV29-1	18	CSVEEVWGQSDSGNTIYF	TGCAGCGTTGAAGAGGTGTGGGGACAGTCCGACTCTGGAAACACCATATATTTT
TRBJ2-5	NA	TRBD2	TRBV2	17	CASSEYLRGGYQETQYF	TGTGCCAGCAGTGAATACCTCCGGGGGGGGTACCAAGAGACCCAGTACTTC
TRBJ1-2	NA	NA	TRBV7-9	15	CASSLVIRTNYGYTF	TGTGCCAGCAGCTTAGTCATCAGGACTAACTATGGCTACACCTTC
TRBJ2-7	many	NA	TRBV5-1	14	CASSWSQGGYEQYF	TGCGCCAGCAGCTGGAGCCAGGGGGGCTACGAGCAGTACTTC
TRBJ2-7	many	TRBD2	TRBV7-9	15	CASSLESSGNYEQYF	TGTGCCAGCAGCTTAGAATCTAGCGGGAACTACGAGCAGTACTTC
TRBJ2-1	many	NA	TRBV7-2	13	CASSLVTFNEQFF	TGTGCCAGCAGCTTAGTAACATTCAATGAGCAGTTCTTC
TRBJ2-7	many	NA	TRBV7-6	11	CASSLTGQQYF	TGTGCCAGCAGCTTGACAGGACAGCAGTACTTC
TRBJ1-1	many	NA	TRBV30	13	CAWSPETNTEAFF	TGTGCCTGGAGTCCAGAGACGAACACTGAAGCTTTCTTT
TRBJ2-2	NA	TRBD2	TRBV7-3	14	CASSFSGSGGELFF	TGTGCCAGCAGCTTTAGCGGGAGCGGCGGGGAGCTGTTTTTT
TRBJ2-7	many	NA	TRBV7-6	15	CASSLASGTSYEQYF	TGTGCCAGCAGCTTAGCAAGCGGCACGTCCTACGAGCAGTACTTC
TRBJ2-1	few	NA	TRBV4-1	14	CASSQDLGGSGQFF	TGCGCCAGCAGCCAAGATTTGGGGGGAAGTGGGCAGTTCTTC
TRBJ2-7	few	TRBD2	TRBV6-2/TRBV6-3	17	CASSFPMGLAGTDEQYF	TGTGCCAGCAGTTTCCCGATGGGGCTAGCGGGAACTGACGAGCAGTACTTC
TRBJ2-2	NA	TRBD1	TRBV12-3/TRBV12-4	14	CASQDRAESGELFF	TGTGCCAGCCAGGACAGGGCGGAGTCCGGGGAGCTGTTTTTT
TRBJ1-4	NA	NA	TRBV27	18	CASSLLGVGGQNNEKLFF	TGTGCCAGCAGTTTACTGGGGGTTGGGGGGCAGAATAATGAAAAACTGTTTTTT
TRBJ2-7	few	NA	TRBV2	15	CASSEGPMTSYEQYF	TGTGCCAGCAGTGAGGGTCCGATGACGTCCTACGAGCAGTACTTC
TRBJ1-5	few	NA	TRBV19	12	CASSVDHQPQHF	TGTGCCAGTAGTGTTGACCATCAGCCCCAGCATTTT